These T cell receptor beta chains were read from a single sample in a study of shared clonotypes between healthy human individuals. Data came from immunoSEQ multiplex PCR; TCRdb stores just in-frame clones and leaves some out. This table holds some 1,400,000 clones, roughly 96% found once. The specimen sequenced was naive CD4+ T cells sorted from blood. The receptors come from a man between 25 and 39 years old in good health. CDR3s include the opening cysteine and the closing phenylalanine or tryptophan. D genes are given only for firm matches. Not every row has a clone size; where given, it reads once, few, many or a size class.

CDR3 length | D gene | J gene | clone size | V gene | CDR3 DNA | CDR3 protein
17 | TRBD2 | TRBJ2-3 | . | TRBV5-1 | TGCGCCAGCAGCTTGACCATTAGCGGGGGAGGGGCAGATACGCAGTATTTT | CASSLTISGGGADTQYF
13 | . | TRBJ2-7 | once | TRBV6-1 | TGTGCCAGCAGTGAAGCGGGGGGGCGGGAGCAGTACTTC | CASSEAGGREQYF
15 | . | TRBJ2-3 | . | TRBV6-5 | TGTGCCAGCAGTTATAAGCTAGCTAGCACAGATACGCAGTATTTT | CASSYKLASTDTQYF
18 | TRBD2 | TRBJ2-4 | . | TRBV7-9 | TGTGCCAGCAGCCTGGGTCTAGCGGCCCTAGTAGCCAAAAACATTCAGTACTTC | CASSLGLAALVAKNIQYF
13 | . | TRBJ1-4 | few | TRBV4-1 | TGCGCCAGCAGCCAAATTCCTCTTGTAGAACTGTTTTTT | CASSQIPLVELFF
11 | . | TRBJ1-5 | . | TRBV7-9 | TGTGCCAGCAGCTTTGGGGGGCCCCAGCATTTT | CASSFGGPQHF
17 | . | TRBJ2-6 | . | TRBV11-2 | TGTGCCAGCAGCTTGGAAAGGGGGAGGTCTGGGGCCAACGTCCTGACTTTC | CASSLERGRSGANVLTF
17 | . | TRBJ1-2 | . | TRBV5-8 | TGTGCCAGCAGCTTGGAGCCGAGGCATTTTAGGTACTATGGCTACACCTTC | CASSLEPRHFRYYGYTF
13 | . | TRBJ2-2 | . | TRBV2 | TGTGCCAGCAGTGACAGGGTCCCCGGGGAGCTGTTTTTT | CASSDRVPGELFF
14 | . | TRBJ2-7 | . | TRBV11-2 | TGTGCCAGCAGCTTAGGACTAGGGGGGTACGAGCAGTACTTC | CASSLGLGGYEQYF
15 | . | TRBJ2-7 | . | TRBV7-8 | TGTGCCAGCAGCTCAGGGGTAGCGGGTTCCCACGAGCAGTACTTC | CASSSGVAGSHEQYF
15 | . | TRBJ2-7 | . | TRBV2 | TGTGCCAGCAGTGAAGCTCCCAGGGGAAACTACGAGCAGTACTTC | CASSEAPRGNYEQYF
12 | . | TRBJ1-5 | . | TRBV6-6 | TGTGCCAGCAGCCCCAGGGTACAGCCCCAGCATTTT | CASSPRVQPQHF
13 | TRBD1 | TRBJ1-2 | . | TRBV28 | TGTGCCAGCAGTCCCCGGGACAGGGATGGCTACACCTTC | CASSPRDRDGYTF
12 | TRBD1 | TRBJ1-2 | . | TRBV30 | TGTGCCTGCCTACAGGGGACTGGGGGCTACACCTTC | CACLQGTGGYTF
13 | . | TRBJ1-5 | . | TRBV7-8 | TGTGCCAGCAGCTTAAGGGCGACTCAGCCCCAGCATTTT | CASSLRATQPQHF
13 | . | TRBJ2-7 | . | TRBV6-5 | TGTGCCAGCAGGGACATGGCCTCCTACGAGCAGTACTTC | CASRDMASYEQYF
15 | TRBD2 | TRBJ2-1 | . | TRBV2 | TGTGCCAGCGCCCAGAAGACTAGCGAGTACAATGAGCAGTTCTTC | CASAQKTSEYNEQFF
14 | . | TRBJ1-1 | once | TRBV9 | TGTGCCAGCAGCGTTGGAGCCATCAACACTGAAGCTTTCTTT | CASSVGAINTEAFF
15 | . | TRBJ2-5 | . | TRBV6-6 | TGTGCCAGCAGTTACTCGAGCGGCGGTTCAGAGACCCAGTACTTC | CASSYSSGGSETQYF
13 | . | TRBJ2-7 | . | TRBV5-1 | TGCGCCAGCAGCGGAGCTACCCAGGCCGAGCAGTACTTC | CASSGATQAEQYF
14 | . | TRBJ2-7 | . | TRBV6-1 | TGTGCCAGCAGCCGGGGACTGGGAGCCTACGAGCAGTACTTC | CASSRGLGAYEQYF
14 | . | TRBJ1-5 | . | TRBV6-1 | TGTGCCAGCACCGGCCCCTCTTATATCCAGCCCCAGCATTTT | CASTGPSYIQPQHF
16 | TRBD1 | TRBJ2-1 | . | TRBV19 | TGTGCCAGTAGTTCGGACAGGGGGCGCCTCTACAATGAGCAGTTCTTC | CASSSDRGRLYNEQFF
14 | . | TRBJ2-7 | . | TRBV7-2 | TGTGCCAGCAGCTCGCTGTATAGCCTGTACGAGCAGTACTTC | CASSSLYSLYEQYF
14 | TRBD2 | TRBJ2-5 | . | TRBV10-2 | TGCGCCAGCAGGTCACGGGAGGGTTCAGAGACCCAGTACTTC | CASRSREGSETQYF
13 | TRBD2 | TRBJ2-2 | . | TRBV10-3 | TGTGCCACCACTAGCGCACTTCCCGGGGAGCTGTTTTTT | CATTSALPGELFF
16 | . | TRBJ2-1 | . | TRBV21-1 | TGTGCCAGCAGCAGGGCGCCTGGGAGCTCCTACAATGAGCAGTTCTTC | CASSRAPGSSYNEQFF
12 | . | TRBJ2-1 | . | TRBV19 | TGTGCCAGTAGTACCACAGCCAATGAGCAGTTCTTC | CASSTTANEQFF
13 | . | TRBJ2-5 | . | TRBV18 | TGTGCCAGCTCCGGTACTCCTTGGGAGACCCAGTACTTC | CASSGTPWETQYF
16 | . | TRBJ2-2 | . | TRBV9 | TGTGCCAGCAGCCCCGGCGTAACCCCGGGGACCGGGGAGCTGTTTTTT | CASSPGVTPGTGELFF
17 | TRBD2 | TRBJ2-5 | . | TRBV7-2 | TGTGCCAGCAGCTTAGGACTAGCGGGAGGGGGCCAAGAGACCCAGTACTTC | CASSLGLAGGGQETQYF
12 | . | TRBJ2-1 | . | TRBV28 | TGTGCCAGCAGTAGGGGGGTGGAGGGGCAGTTCTTC | CASSRGVEGQFF
15 | TRBD1 | TRBJ1-2 | . | TRBV5-6 | TGTGCCAGCAGCTGGGGACAGGGAGCTAACTATGGCTACACCTTC | CASSWGQGANYGYTF
15 | . | TRBJ1-2 | . | TRBV7-2 | TGTGCCAGCAGCCATCGGAAGGGCACTAACTATGGCTACACCTTC | CASSHRKGTNYGYTF
16 | . | TRBJ2-2 | once | TRBV10-3 | TGTGCCATCAGTGAGTCGCAGCGGATGAACACCGGGGAGCTGTTTTTT | CAISESQRMNTGELFF
15 | TRBD1 | TRBJ2-7 | . | TRBV29-1 | TGCAGCGTTACCGGGACAGGGAGGGCGGCCTACGAGCAGTACTTC | CSVTGTGRAAYEQYF
15 | . | TRBJ2-7 | . | TRBV15 | TGTGCCACCAGCAGATACGGGCCCAGTGCGGCCGAGCAGTACTTC | CATSRYGPSAAEQYF
17 | . | TRBJ1-3 | . | TRBV9 | TGTGCCAGCAGCGTAGAAGAGACAGGCCGCTCTGGAAACACCATATATTTT | CASSVEETGRSGNTIYF
12 | . | TRBJ2-7 | few | TRBV5-4 | TGTGCCAGCAGTTCTAGCTCCTACGAGCAGTACTTC | CASSSSSYEQYF
14 | TRBD2 | TRBJ2-5 | . | TRBV6-1 | TGTGCCAGCAGCCGTGGGGGGGTCCAAGAGACCCAGTACTTC | CASSRGGVQETQYF
11 | . | TRBJ1-1 | . | TRBV6-5 | TGTGCCAGCGTCAGGAACACTGAAGCTTTCTTT | CASVRNTEAFF
16 | . | TRBJ2-1 | . | TRBV7-3 | TGTGCCAGCAGCTTAAATAGCGGAAGCTCCTACAATGAGCAGTTCTTC | CASSLNSGSSYNEQFF
14 | TRBD2 | TRBJ2-1 | . | TRBV29-1 | TGCAGCGTGGGGCGGACTAGCGGCTACAATGAGCAGTTCTTC | CSVGRTSGYNEQFF
14 | . | TRBJ2-7 | once | TRBV19 | TGTGCCAGGCCTAGGGGGGGGCTGCGGTACGAGCAGTACTTC | CARPRGGLRYEQYF
16 | . | TRBJ2-7 | . | TRBV9 | TGTGCCAGCAGCAACCGCCCCCAGGGAGCCGCCTACGAGCAGTACTTC | CASSNRPQGAAYEQYF
15 | . | TRBJ2-3 | . | TRBV4-1 | TGCGCCAGCAGCCAAGCACCCACGGGCACAGATACGCAGTATTTT | CASSQAPTGTDTQYF
13 | . | TRBJ2-2 | few | TRBV5-5 | TGTGCCAGCAGCTCCAGGGCTGCCGGGGAGCTGTTTTTT | CASSSRAAGELFF
10 | . | TRBJ2-7 | . | TRBV2 | TGTGCCAGCAGGGTTTCCGAGCAGTACTTC | CASRVSEQYF
13 | . | TRBJ2-1 | once | TRBV5-4 | TGTGCCAGCAGCCGTGAACTCTACAATGAGCAGTTCTTC | CASSRELYNEQFF
16 | . | TRBJ2-1 | once | TRBV9 | TGTGCCAGCAGCGTAGGAACCCTAAGCTCCTACAATGAGCAGTTCTTC | CASSVGTLSSYNEQFF
18 | . | TRBJ2-7 | . | TRBV11-2 | TGTGCCAGCAGCTCTCCTAGTAGGGCCATCTCAAGCTCCTACGAGCAGTACTTC | CASSSPSRAISSSYEQYF
14 | . | TRBJ2-7 | . | TRBV9 | TGTGCCAGTTCCCCCTCGGGCGATTCCTACGAGCAGTACTTC | CASSPSGDSYEQYF
17 | TRBD2 | TRBJ2-1 | few | TRBV5-1 | TGCGCCAGCAGCCCATATATGGCTAGCGGGAGGGCCCATGAGCAGTTCTTC | CASSPYMASGRAHEQFF
14 | . | TRBJ1-4 | . | TRBV9 | TGTGCCAGCAGCTCCCGCCCCTTTAATGAAAAACTGTTTTTT | CASSSRPFNEKLFF
17 | . | TRBJ1-1 | . | TRBV7-2 | TGTGCCAGCAGCTTAGCAGTTGGTGGATACGGGGACACTGAAGCTTTCTTT | CASSLAVGGYGDTEAFF
20 | TRBD1 | TRBJ2-2 | . | TRBV27 | TGTGCCAGCAGACCCCCGGGCCCCCCGGGACAGGGATTTATGATCGGGGAGCTGTTTTTT | CASRPPGPPGQGFMIGELFF
17 | . | TRBJ1-5 | . | TRBV7-8 | TGTGCCAGCAGCCAAATAATGCAGGGATGGAGCAATCAGCCCCAGCATTTT | CASSQIMQGWSNQPQHF
15 | TRBD1 | TRBJ1-4 | . | TRBV7-9 | TGTGCCAGCAGCTTAGGACAGGGGGCACACGAAAAACTGTTTTTT | CASSLGQGAHEKLFF